This T cell receptor (beta chain) emerged from a study of T cell changes during pregnancy in multiple sclerosis. Looked up from germline, CDR1 is GTSNPN and CDR2 is SVGIG (reference sequence). CDR3 length: 13 amino acids. Deletions cut 7 bases from V and 7 bases from J, with 19 bases between. Here immunoSEQ multiplex PCR was the method, and the copy in TCRdb shows in-frame clones only, minus some. Of 90,000 to 130,000 clones in the sample, more than 85% were seen once. The rearrangement uses TRBV30 and TRBJ1-2, with TRBD1 as a possible D gene (5 bases). This material consisted of peripheral blood, taken in the third trimester of pregnancy. This receptor was obtained from a female donor with multiple sclerosis, enrolled in a pregnancy study. The CDR3 loop reads CASLVGQGSGYTF. The DNA of the CDR3 is TGTGCCTCCCTAGTGGGGCAGGGCTCTGGCTACACCTTC.